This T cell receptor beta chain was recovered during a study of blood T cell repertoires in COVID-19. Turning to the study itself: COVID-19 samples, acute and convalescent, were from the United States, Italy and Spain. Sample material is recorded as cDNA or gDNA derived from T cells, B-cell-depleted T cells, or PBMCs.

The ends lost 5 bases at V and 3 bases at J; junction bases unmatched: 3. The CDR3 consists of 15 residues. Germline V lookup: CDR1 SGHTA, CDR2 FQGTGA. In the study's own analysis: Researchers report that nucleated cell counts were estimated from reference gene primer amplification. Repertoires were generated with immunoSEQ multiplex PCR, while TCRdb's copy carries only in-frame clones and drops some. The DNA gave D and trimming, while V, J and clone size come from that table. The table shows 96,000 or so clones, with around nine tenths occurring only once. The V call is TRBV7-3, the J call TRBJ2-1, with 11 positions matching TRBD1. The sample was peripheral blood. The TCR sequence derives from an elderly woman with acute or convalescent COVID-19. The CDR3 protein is CASSRDRGVYNEQFF. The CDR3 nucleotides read TGTGCCAGCAGCCGGGACAGGGGGGTCTACAATGAGCAGTTCTTC.